This entry describes one TCR beta chain. The target antigen is unknown. The record originates from a study of graft-versus-host responses after intestinal transplantation. Generated by immunoSEQ multiplex PCR, the TCRdb table keeps only in-frame clones and is missing some. Of approximately 97,000 clones listed, approximately 90% are singletons. The CDR3 is made up of 17 amino acids. Germline CDR1 is SGHDT and CDR2 is YYEEEE. J was trimmed by 2 bases and V by 0 bases; bases with no gene match: 10. The sample in question was unstimulated CD8+ T cells sorted from spleen or lymph node cells, obtained before transplant. This sequence originates from a human donor who was the organ donor for an intestinal transplant. J is TRBJ2-5 and V is TRBV5-6; 7 positions match TRBD2. The CDR3 coding sequence is TGTGCCAGCAGCTTGGAGCCGGGACTATACCTACAAGAGACCCAGTACTTC. It is translated as CASSLEPGLYLQETQYF.